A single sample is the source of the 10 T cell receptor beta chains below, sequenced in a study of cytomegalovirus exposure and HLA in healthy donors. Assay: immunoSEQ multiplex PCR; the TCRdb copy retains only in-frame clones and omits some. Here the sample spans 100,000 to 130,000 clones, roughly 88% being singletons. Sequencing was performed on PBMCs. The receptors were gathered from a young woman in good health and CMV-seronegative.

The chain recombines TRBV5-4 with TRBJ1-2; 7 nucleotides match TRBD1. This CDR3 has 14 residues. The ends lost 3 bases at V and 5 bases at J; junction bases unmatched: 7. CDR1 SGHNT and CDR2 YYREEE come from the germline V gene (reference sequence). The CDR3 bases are TGTGCCAGCAGCTCAGGACAGGATAGATATGGCTACACCTTC. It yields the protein CASSSGQDRYGYTF.

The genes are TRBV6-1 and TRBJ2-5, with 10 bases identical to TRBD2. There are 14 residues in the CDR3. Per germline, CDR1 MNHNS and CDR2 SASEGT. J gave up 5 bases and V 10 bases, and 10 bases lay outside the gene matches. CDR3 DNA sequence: TGTGCCACCTCGGAGCGGGGGGGCACGGAGACCCAGTACTTC. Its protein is CATSERGGTETQYF.

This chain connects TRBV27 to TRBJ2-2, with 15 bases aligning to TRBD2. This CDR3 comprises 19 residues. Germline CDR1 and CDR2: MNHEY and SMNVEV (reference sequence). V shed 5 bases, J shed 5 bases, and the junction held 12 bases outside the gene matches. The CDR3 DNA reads TGTGCCAGCAGTGTGAGGACTAGCGGGGGGGCCGTAGGAACCGGGGAGCTGTTTTTT. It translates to CASSVRTSGGAVGTGELFF.

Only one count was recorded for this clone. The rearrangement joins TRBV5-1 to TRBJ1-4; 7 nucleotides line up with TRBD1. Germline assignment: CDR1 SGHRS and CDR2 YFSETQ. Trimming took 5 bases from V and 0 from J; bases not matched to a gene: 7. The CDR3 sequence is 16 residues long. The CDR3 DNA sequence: TGCGCCAGCAGTGCAGGGGGGAAGGCAACTAATGAAAAACTGTTTTTT. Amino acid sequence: CASSAGGKATNEKLFF.

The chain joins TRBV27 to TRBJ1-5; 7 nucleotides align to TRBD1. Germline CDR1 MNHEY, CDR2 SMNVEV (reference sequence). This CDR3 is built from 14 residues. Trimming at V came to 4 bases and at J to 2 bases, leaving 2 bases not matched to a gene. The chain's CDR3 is CASSSDRGNQPQHF. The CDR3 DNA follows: TGTGCCAGCAGTTCCGACAGGGGCAATCAGCCCCAGCATTTT.

For the CDR3, the DNA is TGTGCCAGCAGTGATGGGCAAGATGCTTTAGCCAAAAACATTCAGTACTTC. Translation: CASSDGQDALAKNIQYF. The gene calls are TRBV25-1 and TRBJ2-4; D unclear. CDR1 MGHDK and CDR2 SYGVNS come from the germline V gene. The ends were cut back, 3 bases at V and 0 bases at J, with 15 bases in the middle. The CDR3 runs to 17 residues.

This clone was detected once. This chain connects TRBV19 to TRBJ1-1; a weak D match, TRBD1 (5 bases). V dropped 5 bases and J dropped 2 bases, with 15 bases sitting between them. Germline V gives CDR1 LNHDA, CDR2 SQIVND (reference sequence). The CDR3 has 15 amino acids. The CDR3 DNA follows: TGTGCCAGTAGTTCGGGGGGACTTCTCAACACTGAAGCTTTCTTT. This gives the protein CASSSGGLLNTEAFF.

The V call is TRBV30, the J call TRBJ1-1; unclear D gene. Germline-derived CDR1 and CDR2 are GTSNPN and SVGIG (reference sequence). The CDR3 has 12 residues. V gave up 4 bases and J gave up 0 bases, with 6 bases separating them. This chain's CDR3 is CAWTLVNTEAFF. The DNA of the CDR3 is TGTGCCTGGACCTTAGTGAACACTGAAGCTTTCTTT.

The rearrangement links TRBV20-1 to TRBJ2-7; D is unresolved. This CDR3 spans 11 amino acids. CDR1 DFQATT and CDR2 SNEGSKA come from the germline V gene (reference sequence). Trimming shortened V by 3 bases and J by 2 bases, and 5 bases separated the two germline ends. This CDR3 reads CSARRTYEQYF. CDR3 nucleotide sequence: TGCAGTGCTAGGAGAACCTACGAGCAGTACTTC.

DNA of the CDR3: TGTGCCAGCAGCCCCCCCGCGGGGGCTTGGGATACGCAGTATTTT. Translation gives CASSPPAGAWDTQYF. J is TRBJ2-3 and V is TRBV7-8, with D possibly being TRBD2 (7 bases). CDR3 length equals 15 residues. Germline V lookup: CDR1 SGHVS, CDR2 FQNEAQ. Trimming took off 5 bases at V and 6 bases at J, with 18 bases between the two ends.